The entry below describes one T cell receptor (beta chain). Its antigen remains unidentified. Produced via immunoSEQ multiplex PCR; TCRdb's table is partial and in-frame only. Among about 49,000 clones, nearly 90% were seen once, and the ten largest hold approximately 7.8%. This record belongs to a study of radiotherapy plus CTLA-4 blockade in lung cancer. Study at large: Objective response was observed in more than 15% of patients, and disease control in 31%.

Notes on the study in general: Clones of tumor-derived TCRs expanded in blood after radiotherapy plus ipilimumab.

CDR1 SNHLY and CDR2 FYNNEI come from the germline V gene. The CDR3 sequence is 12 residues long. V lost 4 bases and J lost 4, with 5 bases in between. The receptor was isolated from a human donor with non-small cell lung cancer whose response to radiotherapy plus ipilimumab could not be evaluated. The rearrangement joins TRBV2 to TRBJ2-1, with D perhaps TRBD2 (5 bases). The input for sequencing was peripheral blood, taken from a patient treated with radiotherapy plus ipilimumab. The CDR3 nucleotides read TGTGCCAGCAGTGCGGGGTACAATGAGCAGTTCTTC. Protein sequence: CASSAGYNEQFF.